Only a few counts were recorded for the clone carrying this T cell receptor (beta chain). Its antigen remains unidentified. The record originates from a study of T cell responses to AZD1222 COVID-19 vaccine. This CDR3 spans 14 amino acids. Per germline, CDR1 SNHLY and CDR2 FYNNEI. V shed 6 bases and J shed 6 bases, with 15 bases lying between them. Points from the study as a whole: Repertoire samples came only from after the peak T cell response. The sample set comprised mostly white British donors with more females, and clonal diversity was possibly underestimated. Vaccination with two AZD1222 doses was followed by a rise in Spike-specific TCR breadth and depth. Only a handful of individuals given AZD1222 were seropositive at baseline.

Assay: immunoSEQ multiplex PCR; the TCRdb copy retains only in-frame clones and omits some. The table records about 130,000 clones, less than 95% of them present only once. The material sequenced was peripheral blood, taken on day 0 of MenACWY control vaccination. The chain employs TRBV2 and TRBJ1-5; D remains ambiguous. The receptor comes from an adult in good health. The chain's CDR3 is CASSTEAGSQPQHF. The CDR3 nucleotides are TGTGCCAGCAGCACAGAGGCGGGGAGTCAGCCCCAGCATTTT.